The source of this T cell receptor (beta chain) is a study of shared clonotypes between healthy human individuals. General study findings and limits: Generally, naive subsets came out with larger estimated richness than memory subsets. Sequencing depth was expected to influence donor clonotype sharing.

V was clipped by 1 base and J by 3 bases; unmatched bases: 2. Germline CDR1 and CDR2: PRHDT and FYEKMQ (reference sequence). The CDR3 consists of 14 residues. A remark on this clone: Its antigen is unidentified.

Positive CCR7 selection of CD45RO-negative cells yielded the naive CD8 cells, and terminally differentiated effector memory CD45RA+ cells were excluded. The authors distributed each subset's genomic DNA evenly over several immunoSEQ plates. Profiling relied on immunoSEQ multiplex PCR, and the TCRdb table lists in-frame clones only, not all of them. This sample has 800,000 or so clones, with 90% to 97% found just once. This receptor was taken from a man between 25 and 39 years old in good health. Input material: naive CD8+ T cells sorted from blood. This sequence joins TRBV13 and TRBJ2-7; 8 bases match TRBD2. The CDR3 sequence: CASSLAAGGYEQYF. CDR3 DNA sequence: TGTGCCAGCAGCTTAGCGGCGGGAGGCTACGAGCAGTACTTC.